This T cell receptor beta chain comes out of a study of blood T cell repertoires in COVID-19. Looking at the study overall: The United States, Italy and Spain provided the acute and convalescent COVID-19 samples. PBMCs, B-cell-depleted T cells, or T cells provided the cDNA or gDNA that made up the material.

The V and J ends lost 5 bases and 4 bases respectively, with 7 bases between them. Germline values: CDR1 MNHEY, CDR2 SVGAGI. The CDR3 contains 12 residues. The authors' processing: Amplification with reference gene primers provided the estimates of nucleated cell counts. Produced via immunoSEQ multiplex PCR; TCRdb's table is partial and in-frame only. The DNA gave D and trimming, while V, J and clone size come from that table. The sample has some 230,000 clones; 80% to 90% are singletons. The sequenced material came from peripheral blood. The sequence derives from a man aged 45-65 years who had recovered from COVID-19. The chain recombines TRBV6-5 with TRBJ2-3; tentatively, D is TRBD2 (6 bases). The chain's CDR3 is CASSRLADTQYF. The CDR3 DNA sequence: TGTGCCAGCAGTAGACTAGCAGATACGCAGTATTTT.